Listed below are T cell receptor beta chains from one sample, sequenced in a study of response to subunit inactivated influenza vaccine. TCRdb processed the RT-PCR reads anew with MiXCR; each CDR3 protein has one entry. The sample has roughly 700,000 distinct CDR3 sequences; about 15% are singletons. This sample comprised PBMCs from blood, obtained roughly 13 days after vaccination. The origin of the receptors is a man in his fifties or sixties who received an inactivated influenza vaccine. CDR3s include the opening cysteine and the closing phenylalanine or tryptophan. The order of the fields is J gene, clone size, CDR3 length, D gene, V gene, CDR3 DNA, CDR3 protein. A D gene is named only where the DNA matches it firmly. Clone size is given for some rows only: seen once, a few or many times, or a class if the clone is expanded.

TRBJ2-5	many	14	TRBD2	TRBV5-1	TGCGCCAGCAGTCCCGGGACTAGTAAAGAGACCCAGTACTTC	CASSPGTSKETQYF
TRBJ2-2	-	13	TRBD1	TRBV20-1	TGCAGTGCTGAGGACAGGGGCACCGGGGAGCTGTTTTTT	CSAEDRGTGELFF
TRBJ2-1	-	16	TRBD2	TRBV6-1	TGTGCCAGCAGTCGACTAGCGGGAGGACATCGCAATGAGCAGTTCTTC	CASSRLAGGHRNEQFF
TRBJ2-7	-	13	TRBD2	TRBV20-1	TGCAGTGCCGCACTAGCGGGGGCCCCAAGGCAGTACTTC	CSAALAGAPRQYF
TRBJ1-6	-	15	-	TRBV5-5	TGTGCCAGCAGCTGGTTCTCTGGGGGGGATTCACCCCTCCACTTT	CASSWFSGGDSPLHF
TRBJ2-1	few	16	-	TRBV10-3	TGTGCCATCAGTGAGTCGACTGGTCTTTCCGGCAATGAGCAGTTCTTC	CAISESTGLSGNEQFF
TRBJ2-3	-	16	TRBD1	TRBV3-1	TGTGCCAGCAACCGCTGGGACAGGGGGCGATCAGATACGCAGTATTTT	CASNRWDRGRSDTQYF
TRBJ2-3	few	11	-	TRBV10-3	TGTGCCATCAGTGGGGGGGATACGCAGTATTTT	CAISGGDTQYF
TRBJ2-7	-	13	-	TRBV29-1	TGCAGCGCCCTGGCGCACACCACCTACGAGCAGTACTTC	CSALAHTTYEQYF
TRBJ2-5	few	11	-	TRBV12-3/TRBV12-4	TGTGCCAGCAGAAATATGGCGACCCAGTACTTC	CASRNMATQYF
TRBJ2-1	-	13	-	TRBV24-1	TGTGCCACCAGTGGTAGGGTAAGGGATGAGCAGTTCTTC	CATSGRVRDEQFF
TRBJ1-2	few	16	-	TRBV20-1	TGCAGTGCCGACGCGGGTGGGCGCGGGGGAGGCTATGGCTACACCTTC	CSADAGGRGGGYGYTF
TRBJ2-7	-	13	TRBD2	TRBV28	TGTGCCAGCAGTTTCCTAGCGGGAGACGAGCAGTACTTC	CASSFLAGDEQYF